A single sample is the source of the 17 T cell receptor beta chains below, sequenced in a study of identical twins. TCRdb re-derived calls from the 5' RACE reads in MiXCR, one entry per CDR3 protein. The profile shows hundreds of thousands of distinct CDR3 sequences, around 8.3% of them singletons. The same data also contributed to another study, on yellow fever vaccine responses in identical twins.

Input material: PBMCs. The receptors here all came from a woman aged 18-30 years in good health.

This clonotype was seen a handful of times. V usage is TRBV4-3 and J usage is TRBJ2-1; 11 bases fit TRBD2. The ends lost 4 bases at V and 4 bases at J; junction bases unmatched: 9. The CDR3 is 17 amino acids. In germline, CDR1 is LGHNA, CDR2 YSLEER. In nucleotides, the CDR3 is TGCGCCAGCAGCCCCCGGGGTAGCGGGAGGGGTTACAATGAGCAGTTCTTC. It specifies CASSPRGSGRGYNEQFF.

This clonotype was observed a handful of times. This rearrangement joins TRBV6-2 or TRBV6-3 to TRBJ2-1, with no clear D. V lost 0 bases and J 7 bases, leaving 7 bases between the germline ends. CDR1 is MNHEY, CDR2 SVGEGT, per germline. This CDR3 spans 13 amino acids. The CDR3 nucleotides are TGTGCCAGCAGTTACTCGCCCACGAATGAGCAGTTCTTC. This encodes CASSYSPTNEQFF.

At least ten counts were recorded for this clonotype. The J gene is TRBJ1-4, the V gene TRBV5-1; 9 bases line up with TRBD1. After removal of 4 bases from V and 7 bases from J, the junction contained 8 bases not matched to a gene. Germline V lookup: CDR1 SGHRS, CDR2 YFSETQ. The CDR3 runs to 15 residues. CDR3 sequence: CASSGTGGGGEKLFF. CDR3 sequence (DNA): TGCGCCAGCAGCGGAACAGGGGGCGGCGGTGAAAAACTGTTTTTT.

The table lists this clonotype with many counts. The chain employs TRBV12-3 or TRBV12-4 and TRBJ1-5; D possibly corresponds to TRBD1 (6 bases). V lost 5 bases and J 6 bases, leaving 11 bases between the germline ends. CDR3 length: 13 amino acids. CDR3 coding DNA: TGTGCCAGCAGTGCCACAGGGATTCAGCCCCAGCATTTT. It specifies CASSATGIQPQHF.

This clonotype was counted many times. The chain links TRBV12-3 or TRBV12-4 to TRBJ2-3; perhaps TRBD2 as D (5 bases). The CDR3 is made up of 17 amino acids. V was clipped by 6 bases and J by 0 bases, with 19 bases between them. This CDR3 reads CASRPPPGELSTDTQYF. Written as DNA, the CDR3 is TGTGCCAGCAGACCCCCGCCCGGGGAACTTAGCACAGATACGCAGTATTTT.

The chain couples TRBV7-2 to TRBJ2-7; no reliable D call. Germline lookup yields CDR1 SGHTA and CDR2 FQGNSA. The CDR3 consists of 13 residues. Trimming cost V 4 bases and J 3 bases, with 10 bases left between them. For the CDR3, the DNA is TGTGCCAGCAGCTGGTCCAGAATCTACGAGCAGTACTTC. Translating gives CASSWSRIYEQYF.

This clonotype has just a few counts. The chain uses TRBV10-3 and TRBJ2-1; D is unresolved. Germline CDR1 reads ENHRY; CDR2 reads SYGVKD. V lost 0 bases to trimming and J lost 8 bases, with 11 bases between them. The CDR3 runs to 14 residues. The chain's CDR3 is CAISESSLSDEQFF. In nucleotides, the CDR3 is TGTGCCATCAGTGAGTCGTCTTTAAGTGATGAGCAGTTCTTC.

This clonotype was detected ten times or more. This chain connects TRBV5-1 to TRBJ2-5; D is ambiguous. V lost 3 bases, J lost 2 bases, and 5 bases lay in between. Germline V gene sequence: CDR1 SGHRS, CDR2 YFSETQ. The CDR3 totals 12 residues. The CDR3 spells CASSSRQETQYF. CDR3 sequence (DNA): TGCGCCAGCAGCTCTCGACAAGAGACCCAGTACTTC.

This clonotype was observed at least ten times. The rearrangement joins TRBV20-1 to TRBJ2-7, with D uncertain. This CDR3 is built from 13 residues. The germline CDR1 and CDR2 sequences are DFQATT and SNEGSKA (reference sequence). V dropped 5 bases and J dropped 2 bases, with 13 bases sitting between them. The DNA for the CDR3 is TGCAGTGCTGGACCACGGAGAGCCTACGAGCAGTACTTC. Protein product: CSAGPRRAYEQYF.

V usage is TRBV24-1 and J usage is TRBJ2-1, with 7 bases that match TRBD1. Germline CDR1 reads KGHDR; CDR2 reads SFDVKD. This CDR3 spans 14 amino acids. V was pared by 5 bases and J by 10 bases, with 10 bases of the junction left unmatched. CDR3 amino acids: CATSGKGAAKEQFF. The CDR3 DNA reads TGTGCCACCAGTGGGAAGGGGGCGGCGAAAGAGCAGTTCTTC.

The chain is built from TRBV18 and TRBJ2-6; D may correspond to TRBD1 or TRBD2 (5 bases each). Per the germline V gene, CDR1 is KGHSH and CDR2 is LQKENI. The CDR3 covers 16 residues. V lost 2 bases to trimming and J lost 3 bases, with 11 bases between them. The CDR3 here is CASSPEGLGGANVLTF. CDR3 nucleotide sequence: TGTGCCAGCTCACCAGAGGGGCTAGGTGGGGCCAACGTCCTGACTTTC.

The J gene is TRBJ1-5, the V gene TRBV28, with 7 bases that match TRBD1. Germline loops: CDR1 MDHEN, CDR2 SYDVKM. This CDR3 spans 14 amino acids. V lost 5 bases and J lost 5; bases outside the gene matches: 6. The CDR3 DNA is TGTGCCAGCAGTCCAGACAGGGTTTATCAGCCCCAGCATTTT. It specifies CASSPDRVYQPQHF.

V is TRBV5-6 and J is TRBJ2-3; 8 bases are shared with TRBD1. V dropped 4 bases and J dropped 3; count of bases not matched to a gene: 10. The CDR3 loop spans 16 amino acids. Germline V CDR1 and CDR2: SGHDT, YYEEEE. DNA for the CDR3: TGTGCCAGCAGCCCCGGGACAGGCCAGATAACAGATACGCAGTATTTT. It yields the protein CASSPGTGQITDTQYF.

This clonotype showed up many times. CDR3 in amino acids: CASSQDPAGPLSHQPQHF. Here the CDR3 DNA reads TGTGCCAGCAGCCAAGATCCAGCAGGGCCTTTGAGTCATCAGCCCCAGCATTTT. This sequence joins TRBV3-1 and TRBJ1-5, with D perhaps matching TRBD1 (5 bases). V was shortened by 0 bases and J by 5 bases, with 20 bases between the two germline ends. Per the germline V gene, CDR1 is LGHDT and CDR2 is YNNKEL (reference sequence). The CDR3 runs to 18 residues.

This clonotype was seen more than once but under ten times. The J gene is TRBJ2-1, the V gene TRBV20-1, with a tentative D call TRBD1 (5 bases). There are 13 residues in the CDR3. CDR1 DFQATT and CDR2 SNEGSKA come from the germline V gene (reference sequence). V was pared by 4 bases and J by 4 bases, with 11 bases between. CDR3 protein: CSAMAGLYNEQFF. The DNA for the CDR3 is TGCAGTGCTATGGCAGGGCTATACAATGAGCAGTTCTTC.

A few counts support this clonotype. This sequence joins TRBV11-2 and TRBJ2-5; D possibly corresponds to TRBD1 (5 bases). V shed 1 base and J shed 2 bases, with 11 bases lying between them. The CDR3 runs to 15 residues. CDR1 is SGHAT, CDR2 FQNNGV, per germline. The CDR3 reads CASSLGRDLQETQYF. The CDR3 DNA reads TGTGCCAGCAGCTTAGGCAGGGATTTACAAGAGACCCAGTACTTC. Filled out from reference TRBV11-2 and TRBJ2-5, the complete variable domain reads EAGVAQSPRYKIIEKRQSVAFWCNPISGHATLYWYQQILGQGPKLLIQFQNNGVVDDSQLPKDRFSAERLKGVDSTLKIQPAKLEDSAVYLCASSLGRDLQETQYFGPGTRLLVL.

This clonotype was observed at least ten times. The chain couples TRBV29-1 to TRBJ2-7; 11 bases map to TRBD2. V gave up 6 bases and J gave up 6 bases; unmatched junction bases: 7. The germline gives CDR1 SQVTM, CDR2 ANQGSEA. The CDR3 totals 13 residues. CDR3 DNA: TGCAGCGTCCTACTAGCGGGAGCTGGCGAGCAGTACTTC. It is translated as CSVLLAGAGEQYF.